This T cell receptor (beta chain) was captured in a study of T cell repertoires in cytomegalovirus infection. TCRdb analysed the reads with MiXCR anew, one entry per CDR3 protein. The data contain hundreds of thousands of distinct CDR3 sequences, around 11% of them singletons. This clonotype was observed many times. The receptor comes from a human donor in good health (CMV status not recorded). Some clones in this sample may be carry-over from other donors' samples. Sequences were obtained from PBMCs.

CDR3 region: CASTGGTTYEQYF. CDR3 bases: TGTGCCAGCACGGGCGGGACCACCTACGAGCAGTACTTC. The chain has TRBV11-2 and TRBJ2-7, with a possible D match to TRBD2 (6 bases). CDR3 length: 13 residues. The ends were cut back, 7 bases at V and 2 bases at J, with 12 bases in the middle. Germline assignment: CDR1 SGHAT and CDR2 FQNNGV.